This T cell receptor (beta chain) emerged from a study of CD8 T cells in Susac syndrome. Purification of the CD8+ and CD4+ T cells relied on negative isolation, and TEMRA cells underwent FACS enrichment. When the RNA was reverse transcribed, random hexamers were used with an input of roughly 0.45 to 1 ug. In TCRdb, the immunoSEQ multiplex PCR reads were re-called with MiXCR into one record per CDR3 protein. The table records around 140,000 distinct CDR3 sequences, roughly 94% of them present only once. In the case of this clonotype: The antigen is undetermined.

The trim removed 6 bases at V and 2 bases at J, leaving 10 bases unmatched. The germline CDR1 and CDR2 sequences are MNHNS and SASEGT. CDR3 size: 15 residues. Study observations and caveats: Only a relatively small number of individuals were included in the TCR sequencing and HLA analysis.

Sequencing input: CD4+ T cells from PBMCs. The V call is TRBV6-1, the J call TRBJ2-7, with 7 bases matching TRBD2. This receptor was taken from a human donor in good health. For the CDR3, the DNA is TGTGCCAGCAGGGATTCCGGGCTAGCGGCCTACGAGCAGTACTTC. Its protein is CASRDSGLAAYEQYF.